This T cell receptor (beta chain) emerged from a study of CD8 T cells in Susac syndrome. V was pared by 3 bases and J by 9 bases, with 6 bases between. The CDR3 contains 11 residues. Germline loops: CDR1 MNHEY, CDR2 SMNVEV (reference sequence). RNA totalling about 0.5 to 1 ug underwent reverse transcription with random hexamers. In TCRdb, the immunoSEQ multiplex PCR reads were re-called with MiXCR into one record per CDR3 protein. The data hold 130,000 or so distinct CDR3 sequences, with more than 75% observed a single time. Treatment-naive patients with stable or active relapsing-remitting disease served as multiple sclerosis controls. It was negative isolation that provided the CD8+ and CD4+ T cells, whereas TEMRA cells were enriched by FACS.

The V call is TRBV27, the J call TRBJ2-1; a weak D match, TRBD2 (5 bases). The receptor comes from a human donor with multiple sclerosis. The sample was CD8+ T cells from PBMCs. CDR3 protein: CASSFGGEQFF. The DNA for the CDR3 is TGTGCCAGCAGTTTCGGAGGTGAGCAGTTCTTC.